This entry lists 6 T cell receptor beta chains sequenced from one sample in a study of blood T cell repertoires in COVID-19. Method: immunoSEQ multiplex PCR; TCRdb's copy keeps in-frame clones and lacks some. The data contain roughly 280,000 clones, over 80% of them singletons. Specimen: PBMCs or T cells enriched from blood (not recorded which). The receptor source for this set is a woman aged 25-40 years with acute COVID-19.

The chain is built from TRBV6-1 and TRBJ2-1; 7 positions match TRBD2. Trimming at V came to 2 bases and at J to 3 bases, leaving 7 bases not matched to a gene. The CDR3 is 16 residues long. Germline CDR1 MNHNS, CDR2 SASEGT. The CDR3 region has the DNA TGTGCCAGCAGTGAACCAGCGGGATTTGGCTACAATGAGCAGTTCTTC. Its protein is CASSEPAGFGYNEQFF.

The gene calls are TRBV5-1 and TRBJ2-5, with D perhaps matching TRBD1 (5 bases). CDR1 SGHRS and CDR2 YFSETQ come from the germline V gene. V was clipped by 1 base and J by 1 base, with 11 bases between them. The CDR3 runs to 15 residues. The CDR3 coding sequence is TGCGCCAGCAGCTTGCAAGGACAATTCCAAGAGACCCAGTACTTC. It encodes CASSLQGQFQETQYF.

On this clone: This same CDR3 is encoded by further DNA sequences in the sample. The CDR3: CASSQVIDNEQFF. Here the CDR3 DNA reads TGTGCCAGCAGCCAAGTAATAGACAATGAGCAGTTCTTC. V usage is TRBV3-1 (or the pseudogene TRBV3-2) and J usage is TRBJ2-1; D is unresolved. The V gene's germline CDR1 is LGHDT and CDR2 YNNKEL (reference sequence). CDR3 length equals 13 residues. V shed 1 base and J shed 5 bases, with 6 bases lying between them.

The genes are TRBV6-6 and TRBJ1-1; TRBD1 matches at 8 bases. V trimming: 8 bases; J trimming: 9 bases; junction bases outside the gene matches: 14. The CDR3 runs to 14 residues. CDR1 and CDR2 (germline): MNHNY, SVGAGI (reference sequence). In DNA form, the CDR3 reads TGTGCCAGCCTTCTTTCCCAGGGGGCCCCTCAAGCTTTCTTT. This sequence encodes CASLLSQGAPQAFF.

The rearrangement links TRBV13 to TRBJ2-3, with 9 bases fitting TRBD1. The junction had 10 bases not matched to a gene; V was cut back by 6 bases and J by 3 bases. The CDR3 sequence is 16 residues long. Germline V lookup: CDR1 PRHDT, CDR2 FYEKMQ (reference sequence). CDR3 loop: CASSRRTGDMTDTQYF. CDR3 DNA: TGTGCCAGCAGTCGGCGGACAGGGGACATGACAGATACGCAGTATTTT.

In this sample, this clone turned up once. This specimen includes other DNA sequences encoding the same CDR3. The rearrangement uses TRBV19 and TRBJ1-5; no firm D call. CDR1 is LNHDA, CDR2 SQIVND, per germline (reference sequence). There are 15 residues in the CDR3. The V gene lost 7 bases and the J gene lost 1 base, with 14 bases spanning the gap. The chain's CDR3 is CASIRYGGSNQPQHF. The CDR3 bases are TGTGCCAGTATCCGCTACGGAGGCAGCAATCAGCCCCAGCATTTT.